One T cell receptor beta chain is described in this entry. Its antigen is still unknown. This specimen comes from a study of stem cell transplantation in POMP-related autoinflammatory disease. On the study more broadly: Impaired MHC class I-dependent CD8+ differentiation was hypothesized from defective thymoproteasomes. Before transplant, CD4+ T cells skewed naive and CD8+ proportions were low. Study findings and constraints: In PRAID patients, the number of distinct TRB V-J gene pairings was restricted. In patients with PRAID, every analyzed T-cell subset tended to show lower diversity and higher clonality.

Method: immunoSEQ multiplex PCR; TCRdb's copy keeps in-frame clones and lacks some. The sample has about 11,000 clones; around 87% are singletons. PRAID combined immunodeficiency and autoinflammation. Trimming pared 2 bases from V and 0 bases from J, leaving 5 bases between. Per germline, CDR1 LNHDA and CDR2 SQIVND (reference sequence). CDR3 length: 14 amino acids. The genes are TRBV19 and TRBJ1-5, with D uncertain. The receptor was isolated from a human donor with POMP-related autoinflammation and immune dysregulation (PRAID). The sample here was CD8+ T cells from PBMCs, taken before stem cell transplantation. CDR3 in amino acids: CASSIYSSNQPQHF. The CDR3 bases are TGTGCCAGTAGTATATACAGTAGCAATCAGCCCCAGCATTTT.